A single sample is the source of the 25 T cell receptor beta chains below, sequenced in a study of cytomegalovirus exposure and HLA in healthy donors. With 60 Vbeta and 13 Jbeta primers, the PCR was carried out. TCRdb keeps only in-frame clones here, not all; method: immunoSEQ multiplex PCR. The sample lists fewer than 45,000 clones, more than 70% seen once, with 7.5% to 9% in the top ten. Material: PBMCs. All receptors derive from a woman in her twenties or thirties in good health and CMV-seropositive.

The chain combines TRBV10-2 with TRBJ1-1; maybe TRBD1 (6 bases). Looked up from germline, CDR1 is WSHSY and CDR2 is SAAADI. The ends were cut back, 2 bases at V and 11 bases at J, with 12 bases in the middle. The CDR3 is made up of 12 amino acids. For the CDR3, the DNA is TGCGCCAGCAGTGAGGACAGGTGCCAGGCTTTCTTT. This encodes CASSEDRCQAFF.

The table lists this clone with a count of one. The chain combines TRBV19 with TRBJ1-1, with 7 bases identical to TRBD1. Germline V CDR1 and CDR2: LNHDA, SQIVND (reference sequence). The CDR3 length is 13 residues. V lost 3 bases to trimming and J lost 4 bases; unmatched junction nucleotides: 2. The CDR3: CASSIRGVTEAFF. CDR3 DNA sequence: TGTGCCAGTAGTATCAGGGGGGTCACTGAAGCTTTCTTT.

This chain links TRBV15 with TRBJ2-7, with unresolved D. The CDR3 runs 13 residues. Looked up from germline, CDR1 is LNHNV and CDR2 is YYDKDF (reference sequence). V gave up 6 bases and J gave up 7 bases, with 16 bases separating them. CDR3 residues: CATSFELETEQYF. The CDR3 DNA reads TGTGCCACCAGTTTTGAACTGGAGACGGAGCAGTACTTC. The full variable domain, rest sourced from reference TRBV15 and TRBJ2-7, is DAMVIQNPRYQVTQFGKPVTLSCSQTLNHNVMYWYQQKSSQAPKLLFHYYDKDFNNEADTPDNFQSRRPNTSFCFLDIRSPGLGDTAMYLCATSFELETEQYFGPGTRLTVT.

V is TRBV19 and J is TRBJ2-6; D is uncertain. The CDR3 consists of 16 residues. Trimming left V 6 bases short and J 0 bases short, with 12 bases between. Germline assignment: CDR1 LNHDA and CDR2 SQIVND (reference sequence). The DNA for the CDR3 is TGTGCCAGTAGCCAGCTGGAGAGCTCTGGGGCCAACGTCCTGACTTTC. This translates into CASSQLESSGANVLTF.

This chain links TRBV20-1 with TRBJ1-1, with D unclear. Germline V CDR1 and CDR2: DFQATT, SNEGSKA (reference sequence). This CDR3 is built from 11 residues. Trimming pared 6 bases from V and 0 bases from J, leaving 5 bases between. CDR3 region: CSAHMNTEAFF. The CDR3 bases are TGCAGTGCCCACATGAACACTGAAGCTTTCTTT.

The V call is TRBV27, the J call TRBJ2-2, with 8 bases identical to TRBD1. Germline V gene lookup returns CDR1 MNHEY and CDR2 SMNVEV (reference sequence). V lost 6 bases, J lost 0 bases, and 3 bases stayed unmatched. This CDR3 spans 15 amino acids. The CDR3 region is CASRGQGANTGELFF. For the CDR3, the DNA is TGTGCCAGCAGAGGACAGGGCGCGAACACCGGGGAGCTGTTTTTT.

Here the CDR3 DNA reads TGTGCCAGCAGCCCCTCTGACAGCTACGAGCAGTACTTC. The encoded protein is CASSPSDSYEQYF. The chain couples TRBV5-4 to TRBJ2-7, with D tentatively TRBD1 (5 bases). Between the trimmed V and J ends, which lost 4 bases and 3 bases, there was a span of 11 bases. Germline V gene sequence: CDR1 SGHNT, CDR2 YYREEE (reference sequence). This CDR3 spans 13 amino acids. Complete variable domain (other parts from reference TRBV5-4 and TRBJ2-7): ETGVTQSPTHLIKTRGQQVTLRCSSQSGHNTVSWYQQALGQGPQFIFQYYREEENGRGNFPPRFSGLQFPNYSSELNVNALELDDSALYLCASSPSDSYEQYFGPGTRLTVT.

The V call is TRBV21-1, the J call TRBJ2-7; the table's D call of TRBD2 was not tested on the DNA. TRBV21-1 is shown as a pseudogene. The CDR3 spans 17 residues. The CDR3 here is CASSKRGDTITSYEQYF. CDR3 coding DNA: TGTGCCAGCAGCAAACGGGGGGACACAATTACCTCCTACGAGCAGTACTTC.

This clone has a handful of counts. The CDR3 DNA is TGTGCCAGCAGCTTACAAGCGGACAGCGGCGAGCAGTACTTC. Its protein product is CASSLQADSGEQYF. The J gene is TRBJ2-7, the V gene TRBV11-3; D might be TRBD1 (6 bases). CDR3 length equals 14 residues. The ends were cut back, 2 bases at V and 6 bases at J, with 14 bases in the middle. The germline gives CDR1 SGHNT, CDR2 YENEEA.

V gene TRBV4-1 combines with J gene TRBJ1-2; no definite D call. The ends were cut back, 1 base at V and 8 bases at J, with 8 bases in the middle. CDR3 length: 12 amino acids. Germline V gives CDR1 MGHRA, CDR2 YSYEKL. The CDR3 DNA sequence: TGCGCCAGCAGCCAAGGAAGCGTGGGCTACACCTTC. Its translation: CASSQGSVGYTF.

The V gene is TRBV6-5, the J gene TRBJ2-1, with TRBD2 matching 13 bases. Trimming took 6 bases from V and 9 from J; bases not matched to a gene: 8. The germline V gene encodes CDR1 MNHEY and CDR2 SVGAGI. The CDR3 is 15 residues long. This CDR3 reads CASSLGTSGIGEQFF. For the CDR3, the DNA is TGTGCCAGCAGCCTCGGGACTAGCGGGATTGGTGAGCAGTTCTTC.

The CDR3 DNA follows: TGTGCCAGCAGCTCCCAGGTTATCTCTGGGGCCAACGTCCTGACTTTC. Translation gives CASSSQVISGANVLTF. The V call is TRBV11-2, the J call TRBJ2-6; D ambiguous. Germline CDR1 and CDR2: SGHAT and FQNNGV. The CDR3 covers 16 residues. V was shortened by 4 bases and J by 0 bases, with 10 bases between the two germline ends.

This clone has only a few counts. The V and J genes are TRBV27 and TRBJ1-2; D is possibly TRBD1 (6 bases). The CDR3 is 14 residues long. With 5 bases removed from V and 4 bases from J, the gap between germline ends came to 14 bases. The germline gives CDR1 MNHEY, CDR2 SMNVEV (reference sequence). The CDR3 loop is CASSREGGLYGYTF. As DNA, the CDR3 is TGTGCCAGCAGTCGGGAGGGGGGACTCTATGGCTACACCTTC.

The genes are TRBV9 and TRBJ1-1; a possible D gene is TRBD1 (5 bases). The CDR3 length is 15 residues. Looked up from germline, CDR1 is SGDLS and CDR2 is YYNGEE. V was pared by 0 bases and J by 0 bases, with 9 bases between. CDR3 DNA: TGTGCCAGCAGCGTAGAGGGGCACTTGAACACTGAAGCTTTCTTT. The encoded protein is CASSVEGHLNTEAFF.

The CDR3 DNA follows: TGTGCCAGCAGCTTACCCGACGGGACTAGCGGGAGATCATACAATGAGCAGTTCTTC. Translated, it gives CASSLPDGTSGRSYNEQFF. This rearrangement joins TRBV7-9 to TRBJ2-1, with 14 nucleotides matching TRBD2. Germline values: CDR1 SEHNR, CDR2 FQNEAQ (reference sequence). The length of the CDR3 is 19 residues. V lost 2 bases to trimming and J lost 4 bases; unmatched junction nucleotides: 10.

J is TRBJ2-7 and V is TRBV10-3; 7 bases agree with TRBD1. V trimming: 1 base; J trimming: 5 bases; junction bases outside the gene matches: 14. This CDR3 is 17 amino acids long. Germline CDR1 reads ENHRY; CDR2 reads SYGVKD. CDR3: CAISEYGQAQTPHEQYF. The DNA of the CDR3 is TGTGCCATCAGTGAGTATGGACAGGCCCAAACCCCACACGAGCAGTACTTC.

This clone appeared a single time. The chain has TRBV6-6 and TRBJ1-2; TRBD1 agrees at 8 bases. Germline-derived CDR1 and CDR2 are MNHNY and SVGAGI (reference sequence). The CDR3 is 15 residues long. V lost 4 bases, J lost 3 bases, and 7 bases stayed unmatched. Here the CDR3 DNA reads TGTGCCAGCAGTTCGCCCGCGGACAGGGACTATGGCTACACCTTC. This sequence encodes CASSSPADRDYGYTF.

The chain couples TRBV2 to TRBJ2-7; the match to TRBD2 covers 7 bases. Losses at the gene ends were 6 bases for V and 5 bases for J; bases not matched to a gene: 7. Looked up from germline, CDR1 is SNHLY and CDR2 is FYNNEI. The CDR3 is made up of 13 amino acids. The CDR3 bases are TGTGCCAGCAGACAAGGACTAGGAAACGAGCAGTACTTC. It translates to CASRQGLGNEQYF.

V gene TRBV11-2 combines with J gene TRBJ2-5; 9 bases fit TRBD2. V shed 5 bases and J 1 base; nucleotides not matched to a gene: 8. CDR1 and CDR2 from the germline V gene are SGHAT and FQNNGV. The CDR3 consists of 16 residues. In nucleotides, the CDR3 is TGTGCCAGCAGCCCCCCGGGACTAGCCTTCCAAGAGACCCAGTACTTC. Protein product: CASSPPGLAFQETQYF. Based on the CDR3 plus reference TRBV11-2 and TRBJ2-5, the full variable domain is EAGVAQSPRYKIIEKRQSVAFWCNPISGHATLYWYQQILGQGPKLLIQFQNNGVVDDSQLPKDRFSAERLKGVDSTLKIQPAKLEDSAVYLCASSPPGLAFQETQYFGPGTRLLVL.

The CDR3 reads CASRGVEKLFF. CDR3 in DNA: TGTGCCAGCAGGGGAGTGGAAAAACTGTTTTTT. V and J are TRBV6-5 and TRBJ1-4; D gene ambiguous. V lost 6 bases, J lost 8 bases, and 7 bases lay in between. CDR1 and CDR2 (germline): MNHEY, SVGAGI. The CDR3 extends over 11 amino acids.

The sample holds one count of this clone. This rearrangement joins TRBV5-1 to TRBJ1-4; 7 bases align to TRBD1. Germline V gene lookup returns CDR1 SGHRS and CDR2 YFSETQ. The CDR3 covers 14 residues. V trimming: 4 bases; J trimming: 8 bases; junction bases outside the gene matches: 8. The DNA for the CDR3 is TGCGCCAGCAGCCGGGGACAGAGGCTAGAAAAACTGTTTTTT. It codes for CASSRGQRLEKLFF.

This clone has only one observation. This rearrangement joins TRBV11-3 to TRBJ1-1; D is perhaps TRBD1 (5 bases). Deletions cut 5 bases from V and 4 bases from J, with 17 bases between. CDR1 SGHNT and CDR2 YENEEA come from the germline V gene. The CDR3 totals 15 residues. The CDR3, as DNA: TGTGCCAGCAGCCCCGGGGGACGGGGGGGCACTGAAGCTTTCTTT. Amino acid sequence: CASSPGGRGGTEAFF.

CDR3 coding DNA: TGTGCCAGCAGCACAGGCTCTGGAAACACCATATATTTT. Protein: CASSTGSGNTIYF. V and J are TRBV6-5 and TRBJ1-3, with D tentatively TRBD1 (5 bases). This CDR3 is 13 amino acids long. Between the trimmed V and J ends, which lost 6 bases and 0 bases, there was a span of 6 bases. Germline V lookup: CDR1 MNHEY, CDR2 SVGAGI.

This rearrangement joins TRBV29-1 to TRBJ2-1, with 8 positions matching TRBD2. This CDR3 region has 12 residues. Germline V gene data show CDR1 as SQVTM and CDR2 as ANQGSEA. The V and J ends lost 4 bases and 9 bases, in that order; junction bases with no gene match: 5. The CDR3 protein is CSVAREGREQFF. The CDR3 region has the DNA TGCAGCGTTGCCCGGGAGGGCCGTGAGCAGTTCTTC.

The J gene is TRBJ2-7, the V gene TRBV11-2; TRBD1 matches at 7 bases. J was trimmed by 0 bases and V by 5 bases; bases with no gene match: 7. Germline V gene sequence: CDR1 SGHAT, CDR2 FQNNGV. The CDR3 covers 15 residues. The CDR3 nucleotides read TGTGCCAGCAGCCCCCTAAGGACAGGCTCCTACGAGCAGTACTTC. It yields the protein CASSPLRTGSYEQYF.